Listed here are 29 T cell receptor beta chains from one sample, sequenced in a study of blood T cells in healthy people across ages. It was with a sample-barcoded 5' primer and a J-beta primer mix that a second PCR of about 6 to 11 cycles was run. TCRdb re-analysed the 5' RACE reads in MiXCR, keeping a single row per CDR3 protein. The sample gives over 750,000 distinct CDR3 sequences, 25% of which show up once; just under 9.5% is in the top ten. This sample also belongs to another study, concerning T cells of mothers and their children.

The specimen was blood. The receptors shown here come from a boy between 10 and 17 years old in good health.

In its sample, this clonotype was seen a few times. The chain uses TRBV6-6 and TRBJ1-1, with a tentative D call TRBD1 (5 bases). The germline V gene has CDR1 MNHNY and CDR2 SVGAGI (reference sequence). The CDR3 is made up of 14 amino acids. V gave up 0 bases and J gave up 0 bases, with 5 bases separating them. The CDR3 loop reads CASSYSTVNTEAFF. CDR3 nucleotides: TGTGCCAGCAGTTACTCGACAGTGAACACTGAAGCTTTCTTT.

This clonotype was detected only a few times. Mismatch with germline at one junction end may stem from a read error. In DNA, the CDR3 is TGTGCTAGCAGCTTAGATCCTGGGTTCGGTGAGCAGTTCTTC. This translates into CASSLDPGFGEQFF. The genes are TRBV7-7 and TRBJ2-1; D is uncertain. The CDR3 sequence is 14 residues long. Germline V gene lookup returns CDR1 SSHAT and CDR2 FNYEAQ (reference sequence). Full variable domain (outside the CDR3, taken from reference TRBV7-7 and TRBJ2-1): GAGVSQSPRYKVTKRGQDVTLRCDPISSHATLYWYQQALGQGPEFLTYFNYEAQPDKSGLPSDRFSAERPEGSISTLTIQRTEQRDSAMYRCASSLDPGFGEQFFGPGTRLTVL.

This clonotype came up a few times. The CDR3 ends on some other residue instead of the conserved phenylalanine or tryptophan, so this is likely a read error. This sequence joins TRBV3-1 and TRBJ1-5; D not certain. Germline V gives CDR1 LGHDT, CDR2 YNNKEL (reference sequence). This CDR3 has 14 residues. For the CDR3, the DNA is TGTGCCTGCAGCCTGGGCAGGCTCAATCAGCCCCAGCATCTT. Residues: CACSLGRLNQPQHL.

The chain uses TRBV28 and TRBJ2-1; no clear D. The CDR3 consists of 14 residues. CDR1 and CDR2 (germline): MDHEN, SYDVKM. The V end was cut by 6 bases, the J end by 2 bases, with 11 bases between. CDR3 region: CASSTPGAYNEQFF. For the CDR3, the DNA is TGTGCCAGCAGCACGCCTGGGGCCTACAATGAGCAGTTCTTC.

The CDR3 region has the DNA TGTGCCAGCAGCTTAGCTGGCCCGGGGTCCGGTGGCTACACCTTC. Translated, it gives CASSLAGPGSGGYTF. V gene TRBV7-9 combines with J gene TRBJ1-2, with D unresolved. The CDR3 runs to 15 residues. Germline V lookup: CDR1 SEHNR, CDR2 FQNEAQ (reference sequence). V lost 0 bases and J lost 7, with 15 bases in between.

The J gene is TRBJ2-7, the V gene TRBV28; a weak D match, TRBD1 (5 bases). Germline CDR1 and CDR2: MDHEN and SYDVKM. With 5 bases removed from V and 7 bases from J, the gap between germline ends came to 9 bases. The CDR3 contains 11 residues. CDR3 residues: CASSTGWEQYF. CDR3 DNA: TGTGCCAGCAGTACAGGTTGGGAGCAGTACTTC.

This clonotype has just a few counts. The rearrangement links TRBV4-1 to TRBJ2-3; 12 bases match TRBD2. Germline V gene sequence: CDR1 MGHRA, CDR2 YSYEKL. V lost 6 bases, J lost 2 bases, and 12 bases stayed unmatched. The CDR3 is made up of 18 amino acids. CDR3 loop: CASSGASGRERDTDTQYF. Here the CDR3 DNA reads TGCGCCAGCAGTGGGGCTAGCGGGAGGGAACGGGACACAGATACGCAGTATTTT.

This clonotype was picked up a small number of times. The CDR3 DNA is TGTGCCAGCAGTTCCTACGGGGGAAACACCATATATTTT. Amino acids: CASSSYGGNTIYF. The chain couples TRBV6-5 to TRBJ1-3; the D is unclear. Trimming cost V 4 bases and J 4 bases, with 8 bases left between them. Germline V gives CDR1 MNHEY, CDR2 SVGAGI. The CDR3 consists of 13 residues.

The rearrangement joins TRBV12-5 to TRBJ2-1; D possibly corresponds to TRBD2 (5 bases). Looked up from germline, CDR1 is LGHNT and CDR2 is FRNRAP. Trimming left V 3 bases short and J 9 bases short, with 12 bases between. CDR3 length: 13 residues. The CDR3 spells CASGFKGVLEQFF. CDR3 coding DNA: TGTGCTAGTGGTTTCAAGGGAGTTCTTGAGCAGTTCTTC.

The V and J genes are TRBV10-3 and TRBJ2-1; 13 bases line up with TRBD2. The CDR3 runs to 14 residues. In germline, CDR1 is ENHRY, CDR2 SYGVKD. V was clipped by 9 bases and J by 5 bases; unmatched bases: 4. CDR3 nucleotide sequence: TGTGCCATTGGACTAGCGGGAGCCCACAATGAGCAGTTCTTC. As protein: CAIGLAGAHNEQFF.

A few counts support this clonotype. V and J are TRBV29-1 and TRBJ1-2; 7 nucleotides match TRBD1. V was pared by 7 bases and J by 8 bases, with 13 bases of the junction left unmatched. CDR3 size: 13 residues. Germline V gene data show CDR1 as SQVTM and CDR2 as ANQGSEA. CDR3 bases: TGCAGCGCTACAGGGGCCCTCTGGTGGGGCTACACCTTC. This translates into CSATGALWWGYTF. Using reference TRBV29-1 and TRBJ1-2 for the parts outside the CDR3, the full variable domain is SAVISQKPSRDICQRGTSLTIQCQVDSQVTMMFWYRQQPGQSLTLIATANQGSEATYESGFVIDKFPISRPNLTFSTLTVSNMSPEDSSIYLCSATGALWWGYTFGSGTRLTVV.

The chain joins TRBV3-1 to TRBJ2-3; D uncertain. This CDR3 has 16 residues. Germline lookup yields CDR1 LGHDT and CDR2 YNNKEL (reference sequence). V was trimmed by 0 bases and J by 2 bases, leaving 12 bases between them. In DNA form, the CDR3 reads TGTGCCAGCAGCCAAGATTTGGGCGGAGCCACAGATACGCAGTATTTT. It is translated as CASSQDLGGATDTQYF.

This clonotype was seen only a few times. V and J are TRBV19 and TRBJ1-5; possible D gene TRBD1, 6 bases. Trimming took 6 bases from V and 7 from J, leaving 13 bases between them. This CDR3 is 13 amino acids long. Germline-derived CDR1 and CDR2 are LNHDA and SQIVND (reference sequence). The CDR3, as DNA: TGTGCCAGTAGGGAAGACAGGACGCAGCCCCAGCATTTT. Its protein product is CASREDRTQPQHF.

The chain carries TRBV6-5 and TRBJ2-4, with TRBD1 as a possible D gene (6 bases). Per germline, CDR1 MNHEY and CDR2 SVGAGI. V lost 1 base and J lost 5, with 9 bases in between. The CDR3 runs to 14 residues. The CDR3 here is CASSYLGQENIQYF. Here the CDR3 DNA reads TGTGCCAGCAGTTACTTGGGACAAGAAAACATTCAGTACTTC.

The rearrangement links TRBV6-1 to TRBJ1-2, with D tentatively TRBD1 (5 bases). V gave up 9 bases and J gave up 9 bases, with 17 bases separating them. The CDR3 contains 12 residues. Germline CDR1 and CDR2: MNHNS and SASEGT. The CDR3 region has the DNA TGTGCCAGTTCCACAGGCGGGTACAGCTACACCTTC. It translates to CASSTGGYSYTF.

Written as DNA, the CDR3 is TGTGCCAGTAGGAGGGACCTTCTTTCGGGTGAAAAACTGTTTTTT. Protein sequence: CASRRDLLSGEKLFF. The genes are TRBV19 and TRBJ1-4; a possible D gene is TRBD1 (5 bases). The CDR3 is 15 amino acids. From germline, CDR1 is LNHDA and CDR2 SQIVND (reference sequence). The V and J ends lost 6 bases and 7 bases respectively, with 18 bases between them.

The chain joins TRBV20-1 to TRBJ2-5; D is undetermined. The CDR3 is made up of 15 amino acids. V was shortened by 8 bases and J by 1 base, with 20 bases between the two germline ends. CDR1 DFQATT and CDR2 SNEGSKA come from the germline V gene (reference sequence). The CDR3 DNA reads TGCAGTCCTTCAAACGTTAATTCGTTCCAAGAGACCCAGTACTTC. Translated: CSPSNVNSFQETQYF.

The genes are TRBV11-3 and TRBJ2-5; a weak D match, TRBD1 (5 bases). V lost 5 bases and J lost 4, with 14 bases in between. This CDR3 has 14 residues. The germline V gene has CDR1 SGHNT and CDR2 YENEEA. In DNA, the CDR3 is TGTGCCAGCAGCCACAGGAGTTCGGGAGAGACCCAGTACTTC. Translated, it gives CASSHRSSGETQYF.

J is TRBJ2-3 and V is TRBV29-1; D uncertain. This CDR3 has 14 residues. The V gene lost 4 bases and the J gene lost 2 bases, with 13 bases spanning the gap. Germline V CDR1 and CDR2: SQVTM, ANQGSEA. CDR3 in DNA: TGCAGCGTTGGATGGGCTACCAACACAGATACGCAGTATTTT. Encoded protein: CSVGWATNTDTQYF.

This clonotype was counted only a few times. The rearrangement links TRBV15 to TRBJ1-2; D unresolved. The CDR3 is made up of 15 amino acids. CDR1 is LNHNV, CDR2 YYDKDF, per germline (reference sequence). The V end was cut by 3 bases, the J end by 2 bases, with 13 bases between. CDR3 sequence reads: CATSRGRGVNYGYTF. In nucleotides, the CDR3 is TGTGCCACCAGCAGGGGTCGTGGGGTGAACTATGGCTACACCTTC.

This clonotype has only one observation. CDR3 residues: CASTAWGGYTF. The DNA of the CDR3 is TGTGCCAGCACCGCATGGGGGGGCTACACCTTC. The chain joins TRBV5-5 to TRBJ1-2; a possible D gene is TRBD1 (5 bases). CDR3 length: 11 residues. Germline V lookup: CDR1 SGHKS, CDR2 YYEKEE (reference sequence). Trimming cost V 6 bases and J 8 bases, with 11 bases left between them.

This clonotype has a handful of counts. This chain links TRBV19 with TRBJ1-2; maybe TRBD1 (5 bases). The CDR3 has 13 amino acids. CDR1 is LNHDA, CDR2 SQIVND, per germline (reference sequence). Trimming left V 6 bases short and J 3 bases short, with 11 bases between. The CDR3 region has the DNA TGTGCCAGTAGACAATCGGGGGACTATGGCTACACCTTC. It encodes CASRQSGDYGYTF.

The chain employs TRBV20-1 and TRBJ2-5, with TRBD2 identical over 12 bases. Germline V gives CDR1 DFQATT, CDR2 SNEGSKA (reference sequence). The CDR3 extends over 15 amino acids. Germline trimming cut 7 bases from V and 5 bases from J; bases unmatched to any gene: 11. The CDR3 bases are TGCAGTGGGGCTAGCGGGGGGGCCTTGGTGGAGACCCAGTACTTC. It is translated as CSGASGGALVETQYF.

The chain is built from TRBV28 and TRBJ2-5; the match to TRBD2 covers 8 bases. After removal of 4 bases from V and 5 bases from J, the junction contained 6 bases not matched to a gene. This CDR3 is built from 14 residues. Germline-derived CDR1 and CDR2 are MDHEN and SYDVKM. CDR3 coding DNA: TGTGCCAGCAGTTCCCAGCGGGAGCCCGAGACCCAGTACTTC. It is translated as CASSSQREPETQYF. The whole variable domain, remainder taken from reference TRBV28 and TRBJ2-5, is DVKVTQSSRYLVKRTGEKVFLECVQDMDHENMFWYRQDPGLGLRLIYFSYDVKMKEKGDIPEGYSVSREKKERFSLILESASTNQTSMYLCASSSQREPETQYFGPGTRLLVL.

This clonotype appeared a few times. The J gene is TRBJ2-1, the V gene TRBV29-1; no clear D gene. The V end lost 4 bases, the J end lost 0 bases, and 4 bases lay between the germline ends. CDR1 and CDR2 from the germline V gene are SQVTM and ANQGSEA. The CDR3 spans 12 residues. CDR3 loop: CSVVSSYNEQFF. In DNA, the CDR3 is TGCAGCGTTGTGAGCTCCTACAATGAGCAGTTCTTC.

There are a few counts of this clonotype. The chain has TRBV7-2 and TRBJ2-3, with 9 bases aligning to TRBD2. V lost 1 base, J lost 3 bases, and 2 bases stayed unmatched. Germline V gene data show CDR1 as SGHTA and CDR2 as FQGNSA. The CDR3 is 15 amino acids. The CDR3 spells CASSLERGATDTQYF. The CDR3 DNA sequence: TGTGCCAGCAGCTTAGAGCGGGGGGCTACAGATACGCAGTATTTT.

The chain has TRBV28 and TRBJ1-5; D not resolved. The length of the CDR3 is 12 residues. The germline gives CDR1 MDHEN, CDR2 SYDVKM. Trimming left V 10 bases short and J 2 bases short, with 9 bases between. Here the CDR3 reads CATHVGNQPQHF. The CDR3 DNA sequence: TGTGCCACCCACGTAGGCAATCAGCCCCAGCATTTT.

This clonotype was recorded a few times. The chain is built from TRBV6-1 and TRBJ1-5; TRBD1 might be the D (6 bases). The germline V gene encodes CDR1 MNHNS and CDR2 SASEGT. The length of the CDR3 is 16 residues. The V end was cut by 1 base, the J end by 7 bases, with 17 bases between. CDR3 residues: CASSEGLLGGSQPQHF. The CDR3 DNA is TGTGCCAGCAGTGAAGGTTTATTAGGGGGTAGCCAGCCCCAGCATTTT.

This CDR3 is CASELTETQYF. The DNA of the CDR3 is TGTGCCAGCGAACTAACTGAGACCCAGTACTTC. This chain uses TRBV7-9 with TRBJ2-5; no clear D gene. Germline CDR1 is SEHNR and CDR2 is FQNEAQ (reference sequence). The germline V and J ends were trimmed by 8 bases and 5 bases, with 9 bases remaining between them. The CDR3 has 11 amino acids.